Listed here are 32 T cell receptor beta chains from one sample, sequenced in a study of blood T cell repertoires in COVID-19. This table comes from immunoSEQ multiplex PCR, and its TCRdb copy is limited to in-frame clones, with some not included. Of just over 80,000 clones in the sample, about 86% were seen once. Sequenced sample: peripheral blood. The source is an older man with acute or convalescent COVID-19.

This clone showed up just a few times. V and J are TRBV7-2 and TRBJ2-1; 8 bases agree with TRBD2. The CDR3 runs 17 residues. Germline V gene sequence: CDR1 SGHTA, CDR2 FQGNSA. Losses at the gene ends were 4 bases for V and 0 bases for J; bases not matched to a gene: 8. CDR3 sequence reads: CASSSKYSGTSYNEQFF. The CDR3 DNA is TGTGCCAGCAGCTCAAAATATAGCGGGACCTCCTACAATGAGCAGTTCTTC.

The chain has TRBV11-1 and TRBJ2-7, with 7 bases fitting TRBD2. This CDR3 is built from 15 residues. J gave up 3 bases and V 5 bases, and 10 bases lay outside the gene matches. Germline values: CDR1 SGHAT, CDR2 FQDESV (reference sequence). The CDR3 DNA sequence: TGTGCCAGCAGCCTAATCCCCGCTAGCGGCTACGAGCAGTACTTC. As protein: CASSLIPASGYEQYF.

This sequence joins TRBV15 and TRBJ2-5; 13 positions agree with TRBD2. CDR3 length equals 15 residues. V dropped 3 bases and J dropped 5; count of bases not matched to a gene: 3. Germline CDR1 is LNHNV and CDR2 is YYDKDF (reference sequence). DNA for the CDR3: TGTGCCACCAGCAGGGGGACTAGCGGGACGGAGACCCAGTACTTC. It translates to CATSRGTSGTETQYF.

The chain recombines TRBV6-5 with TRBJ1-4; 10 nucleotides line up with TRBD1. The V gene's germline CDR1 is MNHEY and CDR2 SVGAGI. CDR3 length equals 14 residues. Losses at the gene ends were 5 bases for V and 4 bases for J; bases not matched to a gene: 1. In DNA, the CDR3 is TGTGCCAGCAGTCGGGACAGGGGTAATGAAAAACTGTTTTTT. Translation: CASSRDRGNEKLFF.

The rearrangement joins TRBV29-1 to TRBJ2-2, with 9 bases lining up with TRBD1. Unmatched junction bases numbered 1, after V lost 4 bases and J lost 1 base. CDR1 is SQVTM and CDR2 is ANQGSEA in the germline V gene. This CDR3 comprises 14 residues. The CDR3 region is CSVGTGVNTGELFF. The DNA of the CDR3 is TGCAGCGTTGGGACAGGGGTGAACACCGGGGAGCTGTTTTTT.

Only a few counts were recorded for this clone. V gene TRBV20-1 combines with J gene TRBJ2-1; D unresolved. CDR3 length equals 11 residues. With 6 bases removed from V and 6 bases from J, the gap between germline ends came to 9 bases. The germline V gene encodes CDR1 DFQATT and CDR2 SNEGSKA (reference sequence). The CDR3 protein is CSAEFANEQFF. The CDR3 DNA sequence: TGCAGTGCCGAGTTTGCCAATGAGCAGTTCTTC.

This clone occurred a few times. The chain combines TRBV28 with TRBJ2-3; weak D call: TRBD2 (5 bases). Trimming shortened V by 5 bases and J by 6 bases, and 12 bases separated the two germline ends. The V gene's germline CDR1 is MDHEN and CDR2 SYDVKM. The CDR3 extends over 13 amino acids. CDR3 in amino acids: CASSRPPGDTQYF. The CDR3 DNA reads TGTGCCAGCAGTCGACCCCCGGGGGATACGCAGTATTTT. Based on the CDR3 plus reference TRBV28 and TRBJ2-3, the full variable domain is DVKVTQSSRYLVKRTGEKVFLECVQDMDHENMFWYRQDPGLGLRLIYFSYDVKMKEKGDIPEGYSVSREKKERFSLILESASTNQTSMYLCASSRPPGDTQYFGPGTRLTVL.

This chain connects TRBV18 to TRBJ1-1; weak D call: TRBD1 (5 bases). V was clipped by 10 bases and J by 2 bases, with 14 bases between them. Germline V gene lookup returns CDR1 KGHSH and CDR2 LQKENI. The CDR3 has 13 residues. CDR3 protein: CATTRQQNTEAFF. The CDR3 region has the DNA TGTGCCACCACCCGACAGCAAAACACTGAAGCTTTCTTT.

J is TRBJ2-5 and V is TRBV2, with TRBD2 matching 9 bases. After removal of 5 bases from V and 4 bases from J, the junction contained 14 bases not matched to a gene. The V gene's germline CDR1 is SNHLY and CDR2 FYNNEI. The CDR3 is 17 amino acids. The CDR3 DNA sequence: TGTGCCAGCAGTTGGACTAGCGACCCAGGGAGGGGAGAGACCCAGTACTTC. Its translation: CASSWTSDPGRGETQYF.

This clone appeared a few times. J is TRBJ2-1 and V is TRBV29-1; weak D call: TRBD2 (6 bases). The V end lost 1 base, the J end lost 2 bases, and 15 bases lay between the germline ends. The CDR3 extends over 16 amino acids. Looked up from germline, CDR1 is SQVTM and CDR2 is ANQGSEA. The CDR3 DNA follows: TGCAGCGTTGAAGCGGCACACGCGGGAACCTACAATGAGCAGTTCTTC. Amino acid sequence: CSVEAAHAGTYNEQFF.

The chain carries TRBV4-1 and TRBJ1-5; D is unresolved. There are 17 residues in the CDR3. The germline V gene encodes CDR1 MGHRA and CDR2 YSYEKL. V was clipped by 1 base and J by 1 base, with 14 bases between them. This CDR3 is CASSQGREGGSNQPQHF. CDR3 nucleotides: TGCGCCAGCAGCCAAGGCCGGGAGGGCGGGAGCAATCAGCCCCAGCATTTT.

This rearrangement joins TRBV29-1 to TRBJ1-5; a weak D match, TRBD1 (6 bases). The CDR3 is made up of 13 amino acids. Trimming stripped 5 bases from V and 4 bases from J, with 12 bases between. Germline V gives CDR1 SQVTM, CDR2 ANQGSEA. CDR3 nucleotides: TGCAGCGTTCAAGGGGGAGCGAATCAGCCCCAGCATTTT. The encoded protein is CSVQGGANQPQHF.

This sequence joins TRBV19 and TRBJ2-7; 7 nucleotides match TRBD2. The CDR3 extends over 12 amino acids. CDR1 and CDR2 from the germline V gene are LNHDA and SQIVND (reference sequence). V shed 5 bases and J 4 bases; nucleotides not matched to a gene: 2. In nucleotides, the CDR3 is TGTGCCAGTAGTCGCGGGGGATACGAGCAGTACTTC. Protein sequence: CASSRGGYEQYF. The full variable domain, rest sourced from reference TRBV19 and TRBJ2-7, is DGGITQSPKYLFRKEGQNVTLSCEQNLNHDAMYWYRQDPGQGLRLIYYSQIVNDFQKGDIAEGYSVSREKKESFPLTVTSAQKNPTAFYLCASSRGGYEQYFGPGTRLTVT.

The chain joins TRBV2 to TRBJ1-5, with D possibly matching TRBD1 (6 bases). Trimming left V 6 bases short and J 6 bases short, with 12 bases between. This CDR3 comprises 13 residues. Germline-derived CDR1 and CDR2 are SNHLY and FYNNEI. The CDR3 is CASRWQGIQPQHF. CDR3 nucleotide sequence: TGTGCCAGCAGGTGGCAGGGGATTCAGCCCCAGCATTTT.

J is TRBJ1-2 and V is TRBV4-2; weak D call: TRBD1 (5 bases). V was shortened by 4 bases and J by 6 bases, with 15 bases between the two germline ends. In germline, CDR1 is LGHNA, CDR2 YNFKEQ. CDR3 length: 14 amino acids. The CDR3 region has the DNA TGTGCCAGCAGCCCCAGTCAGGGTGGGGATGGCTACACCTTC. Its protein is CASSPSQGGDGYTF.

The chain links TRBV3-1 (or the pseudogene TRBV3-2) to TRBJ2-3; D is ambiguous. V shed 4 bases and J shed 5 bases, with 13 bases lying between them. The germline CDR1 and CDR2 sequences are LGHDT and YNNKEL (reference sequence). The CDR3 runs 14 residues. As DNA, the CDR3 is TGTGCCAGCAGCCCTTTCTATTCAAAAGATACGCAGTATTTT. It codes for CASSPFYSKDTQYF.

This CDR3 reads CASSLARRGYGYTF. The CDR3 nucleotides are TGTGCCAGCAGTTTGGCCCGGAGAGGTTATGGCTACACCTTC. V gene TRBV27 combines with J gene TRBJ1-2; no firm D call. V was cut by 3 bases and J by 5 bases, with 13 bases left in between. The CDR3 runs 14 residues. Germline CDR1 is MNHEY and CDR2 is SMNVEV (reference sequence).

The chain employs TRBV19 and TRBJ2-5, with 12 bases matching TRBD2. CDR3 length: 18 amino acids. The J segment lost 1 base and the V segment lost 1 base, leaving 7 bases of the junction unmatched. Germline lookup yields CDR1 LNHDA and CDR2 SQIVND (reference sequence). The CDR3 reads CASSIVTSGRNTQETQYF. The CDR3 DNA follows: TGTGCCAGTAGTATAGTAACTAGCGGGAGGAATACCCAAGAGACCCAGTACTTC.

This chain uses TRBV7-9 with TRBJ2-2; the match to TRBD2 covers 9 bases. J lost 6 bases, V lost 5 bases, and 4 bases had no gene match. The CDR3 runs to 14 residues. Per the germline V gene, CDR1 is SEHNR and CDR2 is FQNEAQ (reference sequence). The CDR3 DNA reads TGTGCCAGCAGCGTCGCGGGGGGGCCCGGGGAGCTGTTTTTT. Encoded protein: CASSVAGGPGELFF.

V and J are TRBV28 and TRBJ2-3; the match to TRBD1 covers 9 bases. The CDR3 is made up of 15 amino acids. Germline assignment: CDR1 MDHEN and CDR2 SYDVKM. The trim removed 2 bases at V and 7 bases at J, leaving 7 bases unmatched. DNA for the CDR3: TGTGCCAGCAGTTTAATCGGGACAGGGTCACATACGCAGTATTTT. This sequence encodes CASSLIGTGSHTQYF. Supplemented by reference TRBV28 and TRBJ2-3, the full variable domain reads DVKVTQSSRYLVKRTGEKVFLECVQDMDHENMFWYRQDPGLGLRLIYFSYDVKMKEKGDIPEGYSVSREKKERFSLILESASTNQTSMYLCASSLIGTGSHTQYFGPGTRLTVL.

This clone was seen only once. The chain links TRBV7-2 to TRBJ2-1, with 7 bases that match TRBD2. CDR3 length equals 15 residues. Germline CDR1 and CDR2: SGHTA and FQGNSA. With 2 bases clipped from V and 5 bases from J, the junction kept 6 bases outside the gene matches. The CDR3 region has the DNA TGTGCCAGCAGCTTACGATACCTAGCGGACAATGAGCAGTTCTTC. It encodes CASSLRYLADNEQFF.

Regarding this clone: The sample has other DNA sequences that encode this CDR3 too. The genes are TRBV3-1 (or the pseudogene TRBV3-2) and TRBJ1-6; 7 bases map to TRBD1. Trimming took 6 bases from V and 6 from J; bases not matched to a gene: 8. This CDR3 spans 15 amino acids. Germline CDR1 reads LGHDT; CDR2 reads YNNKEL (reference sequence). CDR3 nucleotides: TGTGCCAGCAGTCGTAGACAGGGTAGTAATTCACCCCTCCACTTT. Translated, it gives CASSRRQGSNSPLHF.

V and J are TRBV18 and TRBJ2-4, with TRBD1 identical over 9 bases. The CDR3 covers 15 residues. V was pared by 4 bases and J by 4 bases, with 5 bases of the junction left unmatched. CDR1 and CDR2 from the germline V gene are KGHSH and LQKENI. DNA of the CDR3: TGTGCCAGCTCACTAAGGACAGGGGAGAAAAACATTCAGTACTTC. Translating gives CASSLRTGEKNIQYF.

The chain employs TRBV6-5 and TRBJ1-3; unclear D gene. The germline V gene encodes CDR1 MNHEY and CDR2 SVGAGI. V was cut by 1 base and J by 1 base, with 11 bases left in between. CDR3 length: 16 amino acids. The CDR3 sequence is CASSYWAMSSGNTIYF. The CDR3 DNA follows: TGTGCCAGCAGTTACTGGGCAATGAGTTCTGGAAACACCATATATTTT.

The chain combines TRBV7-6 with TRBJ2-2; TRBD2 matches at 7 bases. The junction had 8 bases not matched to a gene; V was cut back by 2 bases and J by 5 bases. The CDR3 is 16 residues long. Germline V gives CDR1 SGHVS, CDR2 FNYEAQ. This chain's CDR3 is CASSLLGGSQTGELFF. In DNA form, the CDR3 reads TGTGCCAGCAGCTTACTTGGCGGGAGTCAGACCGGGGAGCTGTTTTTT.

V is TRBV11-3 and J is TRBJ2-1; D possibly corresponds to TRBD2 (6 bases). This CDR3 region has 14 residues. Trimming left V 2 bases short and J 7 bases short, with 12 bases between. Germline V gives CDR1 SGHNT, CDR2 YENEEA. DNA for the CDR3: TGTGCCAGCAGCTTATCGGGAGTAAGGAATGAGCAGTTCTTC. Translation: CASSLSGVRNEQFF. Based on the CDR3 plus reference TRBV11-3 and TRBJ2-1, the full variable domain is EAGVVQSPRYKIIEKKQPVAFWCNPISGHNTLYWYLQNLGQGPELLIRYENEEAVDDSQLPKDRFSAERLKGVDSTLKIQPAELGDSAVYLCASSLSGVRNEQFFGPGTRLTVL.

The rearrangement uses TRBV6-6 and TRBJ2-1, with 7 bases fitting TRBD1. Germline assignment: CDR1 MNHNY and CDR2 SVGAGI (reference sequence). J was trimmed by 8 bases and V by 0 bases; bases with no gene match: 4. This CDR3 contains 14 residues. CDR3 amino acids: CASSYSEGGHEQFF. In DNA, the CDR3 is TGTGCCAGCAGTTACTCGGAAGGGGGCCATGAGCAGTTCTTC.

In DNA, the CDR3 is TGCGCCAGCAGCGATAAACTAACCGGGACAGGTAATTCACCCCTCCACTTT. This translates into CASSDKLTGTGNSPLHF. The gene calls are TRBV4-1 and TRBJ1-6; 8 bases are a match to TRBD1. V was pared by 5 bases and J by 6 bases, with 12 bases of the junction left unmatched. This CDR3 is 17 amino acids long. Germline CDR1 and CDR2: MGHRA and YSYEKL.

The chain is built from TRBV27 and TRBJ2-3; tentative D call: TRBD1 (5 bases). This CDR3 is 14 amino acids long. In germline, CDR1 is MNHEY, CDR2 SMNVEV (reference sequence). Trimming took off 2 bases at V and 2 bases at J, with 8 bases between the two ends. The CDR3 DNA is TGTGCCAGCAGTTTAAGACAGTACACAGATACGCAGTATTTT. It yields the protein CASSLRQYTDTQYF.

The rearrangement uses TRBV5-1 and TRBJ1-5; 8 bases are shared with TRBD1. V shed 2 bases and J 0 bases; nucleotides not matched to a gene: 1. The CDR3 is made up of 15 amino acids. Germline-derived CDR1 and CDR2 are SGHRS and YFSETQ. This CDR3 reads CASSFGQGSNQPQHF. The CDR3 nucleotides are TGCGCCAGCAGCTTTGGACAGGGTAGCAATCAGCCCCAGCATTTT.

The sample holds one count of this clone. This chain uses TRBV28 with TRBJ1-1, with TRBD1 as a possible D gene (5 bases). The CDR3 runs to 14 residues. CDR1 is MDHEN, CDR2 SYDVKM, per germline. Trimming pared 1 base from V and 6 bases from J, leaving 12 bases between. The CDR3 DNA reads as TGTGCCAGCAGTTTATCGGGGGTGAAGGCTGAAGCTTTCTTT. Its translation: CASSLSGVKAEAFF.

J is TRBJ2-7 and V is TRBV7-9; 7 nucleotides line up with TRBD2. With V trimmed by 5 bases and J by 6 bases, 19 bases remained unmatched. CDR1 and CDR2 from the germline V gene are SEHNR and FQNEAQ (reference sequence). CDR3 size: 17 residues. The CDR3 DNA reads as TGTGCCAGCAGCCGTTGGGACTACTCTTACCCCCCCGGCGAGCAGTACTTC. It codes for CASSRWDYSYPPGEQYF.